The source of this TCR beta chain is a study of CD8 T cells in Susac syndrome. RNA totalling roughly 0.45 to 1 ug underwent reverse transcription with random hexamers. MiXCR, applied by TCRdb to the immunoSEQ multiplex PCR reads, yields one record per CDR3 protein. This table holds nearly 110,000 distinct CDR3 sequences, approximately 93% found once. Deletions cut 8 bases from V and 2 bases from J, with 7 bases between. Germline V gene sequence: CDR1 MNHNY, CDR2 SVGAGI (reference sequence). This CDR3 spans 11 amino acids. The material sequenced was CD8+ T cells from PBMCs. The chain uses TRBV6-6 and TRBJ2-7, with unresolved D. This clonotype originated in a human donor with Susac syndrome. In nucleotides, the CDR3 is TGTGCCAGCTCTGATACCTACGAGCAGTACTTC. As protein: CASSDTYEQYF.